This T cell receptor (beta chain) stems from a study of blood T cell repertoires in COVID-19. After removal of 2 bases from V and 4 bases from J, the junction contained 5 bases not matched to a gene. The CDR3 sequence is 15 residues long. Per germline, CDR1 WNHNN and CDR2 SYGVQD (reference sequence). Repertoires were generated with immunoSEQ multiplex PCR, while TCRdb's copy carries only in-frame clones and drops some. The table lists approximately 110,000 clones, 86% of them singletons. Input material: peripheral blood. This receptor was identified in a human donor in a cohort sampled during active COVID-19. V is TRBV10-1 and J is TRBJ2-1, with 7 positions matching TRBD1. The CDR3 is CASSEGQARYNEQFF. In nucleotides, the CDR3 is TGCGCCAGCAGTGAGGGACAGGCTCGGTACAATGAGCAGTTCTTC.